This TCR beta chain was recorded in a study of blood T cell repertoires in COVID-19. Study-wide context: In each case, the material was cDNA or gDNA derived from T cells, B-cell-depleted T cells, or PBMCs.

Seattle cases were enrolled at active infection and followed longitudinally. Per the authors' pipeline: Reference gene primer amplification yielded estimated nucleated cell counts. Measured with immunoSEQ multiplex PCR; TCRdb has only the in-frame clones, and not every one. V and J calls and clone size are given by that table; D and trimming were obtained from the DNA. The table includes about 170,000 clones, around four fifths detected once. Germline V gives CDR1 SGHRS, CDR2 YFSETQ. Trimming pared 0 bases from V and 2 bases from J, leaving 15 bases between. The CDR3 spans 18 residues. Sequenced input: peripheral blood. This receptor was obtained from a woman aged 70-85 years with COVID-19, enrolled during active disease. The J gene is TRBJ2-6, the V gene TRBV5-1; possibly TRBD1 for D (6 bases). CDR3 region: CASSLGERSGAGANVLTF. The CDR3 DNA sequence: TGCGCCAGCAGCTTGGGCGAACGATCAGGGGCTGGGGCCAACGTCCTGACTTTC.